This T cell receptor (beta chain) derives from a study of blood T cells in healthy people across ages. Study results and limitations: A conclusive naive versus antigen-experienced comparison was prevented by the unsorted PBMCs.

Then a second PCR, running roughly 7 to 11 cycles, was carried out with a sample-barcoded 5' primer and a J-beta primer mix. Paired-end reads containing CDR3 totaled no fewer than 2.5 million for each sample. TCRdb recomputed calls from the 5' RACE reads with MiXCR, one row per CDR3 protein. The sample contains about 1.1 million distinct CDR3 sequences, around two fifths of which appear only once. A remark on this clonotype: What it binds is not known.

This CDR3 comprises 14 residues. CDR1 and CDR2 from the germline V gene are SGDLS and YYNGEE. Trimming pared 7 bases from V and 2 bases from J, leaving 12 bases between. This sequence originates from a young man in good health. J is TRBJ1-4 and V is TRBV9; D possibly corresponds to TRBD1 (6 bases). Sequencing input: blood. CDR3 in DNA: TGTGCCAGCGGGCTGCAGGGGACTAATGAAAAACTGTTTTTT. Translating it yields CASGLQGTNEKLFF.